This T cell receptor beta chain was recorded in a study of identical twins. Study-wide results and caveats: A lower insertion count was a feature of abundant cord blood beta clonotypes, with no such feature in memory repertoires. For out-of-frame alpha sequences shared by twins, low generation probability was in excess.

The CDR3 loop spans 14 amino acids. CDR1 is SNHLY, CDR2 FYNNEI, per germline. Trimming left V 4 bases short and J 1 base short, with 10 bases between. A remark on this clonotype: Its matching antigen is unknown.

Healthy Caucasians supplied all donations. Template switching added a universal primer site, and cDNA bore unique molecular identifiers. TCRdb recomputed calls from the 5' RACE reads with MiXCR, one row per CDR3 protein. Of 350,000 to 600,000 distinct CDR3 sequences detected, approximately 14% appear once; the ten largest clones hold around 0.57%. These data also featured in a second study, about yellow fever vaccine responses in identical twins.

The source material was CD4+ T cells sorted from blood. This TCR was recovered from a young woman in good health. This chain joins TRBV2 and TRBJ1-2, with D possibly matching TRBD1 (5 bases). CDR3 region: CASSGQFFNYGYTF. CDR3 DNA sequence: TGTGCCAGCAGTGGACAGTTTTTTAACTATGGCTACACCTTC. Combining the CDR3 with reference TRBV2 and TRBJ1-2 gives the whole variable domain EPEVTQTPSHQVTQMGQEVILRCVPISNHLYFYWYRQILGQKVEFLVSFYNNEISEKSEIFDDQFSVERPDGSNFTLKIRSTKLEDSAMYFCASSGQFFNYGYTFGSGTRLTVV.